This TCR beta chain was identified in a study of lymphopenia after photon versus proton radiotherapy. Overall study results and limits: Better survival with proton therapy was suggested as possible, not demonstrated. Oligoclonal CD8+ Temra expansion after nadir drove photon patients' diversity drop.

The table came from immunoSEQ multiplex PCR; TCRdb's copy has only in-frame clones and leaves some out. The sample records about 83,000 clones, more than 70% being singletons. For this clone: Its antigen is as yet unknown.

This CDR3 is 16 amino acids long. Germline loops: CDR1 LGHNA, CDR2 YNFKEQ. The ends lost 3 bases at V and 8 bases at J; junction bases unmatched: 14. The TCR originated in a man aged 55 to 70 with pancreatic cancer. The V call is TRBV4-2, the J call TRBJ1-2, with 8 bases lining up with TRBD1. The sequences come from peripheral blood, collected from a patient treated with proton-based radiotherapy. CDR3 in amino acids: CASSQTTRGQALGYTF. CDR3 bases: TGTGCCAGCAGCCAGACCACGAGGGGACAGGCTTTGGGCTACACCTTC.